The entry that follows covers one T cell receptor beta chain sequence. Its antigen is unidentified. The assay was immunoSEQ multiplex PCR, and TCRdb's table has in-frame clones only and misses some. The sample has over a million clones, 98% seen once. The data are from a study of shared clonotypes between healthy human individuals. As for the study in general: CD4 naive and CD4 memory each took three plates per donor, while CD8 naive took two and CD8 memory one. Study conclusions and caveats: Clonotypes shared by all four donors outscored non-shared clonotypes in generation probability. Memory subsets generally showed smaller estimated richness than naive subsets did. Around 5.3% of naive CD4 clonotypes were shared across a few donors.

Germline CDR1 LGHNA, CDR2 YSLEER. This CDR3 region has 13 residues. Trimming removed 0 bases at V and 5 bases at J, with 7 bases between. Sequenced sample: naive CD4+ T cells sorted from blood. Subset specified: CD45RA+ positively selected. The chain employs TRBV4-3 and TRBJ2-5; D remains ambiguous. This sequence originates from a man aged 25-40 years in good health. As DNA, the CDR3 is TGCGCCAGCAGCCAAGATAATCGTGAGACCCAGTACTTC. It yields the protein CASSQDNRETQYF.